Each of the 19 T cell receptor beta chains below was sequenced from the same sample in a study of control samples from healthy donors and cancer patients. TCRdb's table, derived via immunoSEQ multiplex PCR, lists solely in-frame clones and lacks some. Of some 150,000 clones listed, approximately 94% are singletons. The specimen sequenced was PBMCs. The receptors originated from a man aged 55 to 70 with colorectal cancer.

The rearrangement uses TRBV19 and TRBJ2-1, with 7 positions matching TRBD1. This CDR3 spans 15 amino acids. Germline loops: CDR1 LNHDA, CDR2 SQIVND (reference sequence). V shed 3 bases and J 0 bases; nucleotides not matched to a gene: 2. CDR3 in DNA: TGTGCCAGTAGTATCGACAGGGCCTCCTACAATGAGCAGTTCTTC. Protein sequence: CASSIDRASYNEQFF.

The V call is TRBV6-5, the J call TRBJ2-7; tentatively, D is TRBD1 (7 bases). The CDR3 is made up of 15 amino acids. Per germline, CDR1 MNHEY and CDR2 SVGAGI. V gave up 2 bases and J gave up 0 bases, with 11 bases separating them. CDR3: CASSYGGTASYEQYF. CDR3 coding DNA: TGTGCCAGCAGTTACGGGGGGACAGCCTCCTACGAGCAGTACTTC.

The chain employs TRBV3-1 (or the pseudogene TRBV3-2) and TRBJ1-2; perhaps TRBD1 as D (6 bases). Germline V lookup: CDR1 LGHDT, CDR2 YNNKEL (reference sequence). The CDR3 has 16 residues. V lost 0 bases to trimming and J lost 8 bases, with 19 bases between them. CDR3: CASSQDQITGKSGYTF. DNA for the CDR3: TGTGCCAGCAGCCAAGATCAAATAACAGGGAAAAGCGGCTACACCTTC.

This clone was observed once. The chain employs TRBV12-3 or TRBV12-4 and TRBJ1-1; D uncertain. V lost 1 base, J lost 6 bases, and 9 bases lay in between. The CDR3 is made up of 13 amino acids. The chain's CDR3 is CASSLGGSAEAFF. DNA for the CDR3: TGTGCCAGCAGTTTAGGGGGAAGCGCTGAAGCTTTCTTT.

Here the CDR3 reads CATQTGQGNQPQHF. The CDR3 bases are TGTGCCACCCAGACAGGGCAGGGGAATCAGCCCCAGCATTTT. The V call is TRBV24-1, the J call TRBJ1-5; 7 nucleotides line up with TRBD1. Germline V gives CDR1 KGHDR, CDR2 SFDVKD. This CDR3 has 14 amino acids. J lost 4 bases, V lost 9 bases, and 8 bases had no gene match.

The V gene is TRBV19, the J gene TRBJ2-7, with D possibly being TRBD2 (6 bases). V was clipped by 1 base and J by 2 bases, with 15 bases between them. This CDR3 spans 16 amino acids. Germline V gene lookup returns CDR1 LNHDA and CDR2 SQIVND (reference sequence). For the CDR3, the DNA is TGTGCCAGTAGTATAGGCGCGGGGATCGTGGCCTACGAGCAGTACTTC. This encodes CASSIGAGIVAYEQYF. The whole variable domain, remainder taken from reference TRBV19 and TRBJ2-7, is DGGITQSPKYLFRKEGQNVTLSCEQNLNHDAMYWYRQDPGQGLRLIYYSQIVNDFQKGDIAEGYSVSREKKESFPLTVTSAQKNPTAFYLCASSIGAGIVAYEQYFGPGTRLTVT.

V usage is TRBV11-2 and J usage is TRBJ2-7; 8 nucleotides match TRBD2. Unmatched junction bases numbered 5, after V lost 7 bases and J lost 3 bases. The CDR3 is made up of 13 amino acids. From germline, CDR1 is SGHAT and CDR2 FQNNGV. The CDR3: CASNPGGVYEQYF. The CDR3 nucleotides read TGTGCCAGCAACCCGGGGGGGGTCTACGAGCAGTACTTC.

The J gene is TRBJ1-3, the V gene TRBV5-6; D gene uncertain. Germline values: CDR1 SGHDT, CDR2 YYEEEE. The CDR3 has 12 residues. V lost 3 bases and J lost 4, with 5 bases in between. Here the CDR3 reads CASSSQGNTIYF. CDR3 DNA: TGTGCCAGCAGCTCACAGGGAAACACCATATATTTT.

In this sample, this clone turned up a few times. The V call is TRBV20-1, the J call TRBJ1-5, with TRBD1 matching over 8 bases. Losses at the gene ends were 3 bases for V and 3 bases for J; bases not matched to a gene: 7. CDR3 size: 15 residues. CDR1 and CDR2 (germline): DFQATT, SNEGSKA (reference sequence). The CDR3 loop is CSASARGQANQPQHF. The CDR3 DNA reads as TGCAGTGCTAGTGCACGGGGACAGGCCAATCAGCCCCAGCATTTT.

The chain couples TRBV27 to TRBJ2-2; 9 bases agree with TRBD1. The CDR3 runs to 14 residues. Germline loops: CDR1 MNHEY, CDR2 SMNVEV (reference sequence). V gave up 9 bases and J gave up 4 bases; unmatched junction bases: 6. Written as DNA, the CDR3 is TGTGCCAGTAGACAGGGGGTGGGCACCGGGGAGCTGTTTTTT. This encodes CASRQGVGTGELFF.

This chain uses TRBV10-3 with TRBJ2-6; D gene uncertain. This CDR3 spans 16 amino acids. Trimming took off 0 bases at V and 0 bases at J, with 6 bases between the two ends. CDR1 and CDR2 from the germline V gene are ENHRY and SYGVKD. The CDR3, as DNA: TGTGCCATCAGTGAGTCTGTCAGCTCTGGGGCCAACGTCCTGACTTTC. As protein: CAISESVSSGANVLTF.

The CDR3 DNA sequence: TGTGCCACCAGTGACCGCGGACAGGGCGCTTATGGCTACACCTTC. Protein sequence: CATSDRGQGAYGYTF. The chain recombines TRBV24-1 with TRBJ1-2; TRBD1 matches 8 bases. Per germline, CDR1 KGHDR and CDR2 SFDVKD. The length of the CDR3 is 15 residues. The junction had 8 bases not matched to a gene; V was cut back by 4 bases and J by 5 bases.

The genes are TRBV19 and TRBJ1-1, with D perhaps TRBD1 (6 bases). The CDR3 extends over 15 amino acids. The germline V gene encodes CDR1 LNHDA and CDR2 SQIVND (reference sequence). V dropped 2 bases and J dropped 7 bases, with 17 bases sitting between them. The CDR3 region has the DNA TGTGCCAGTAGTATAACGGACCTGGGGGGCAATGAAGCTTTCTTT. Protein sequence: CASSITDLGGNEAFF.

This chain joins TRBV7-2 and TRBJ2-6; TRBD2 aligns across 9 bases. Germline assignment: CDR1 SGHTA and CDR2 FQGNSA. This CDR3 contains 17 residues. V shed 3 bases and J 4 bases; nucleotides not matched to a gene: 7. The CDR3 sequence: CASSFAGGPNGANVLTF. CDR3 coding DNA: TGTGCCAGCAGCTTTGCGGGGGGGCCTAACGGGGCCAACGTCCTGACTTTC.

The CDR3 loop is CASSKRVGGNEKLFF. The CDR3 bases are TGTGCCAGCAGCAAACGGGTTGGCGGTAATGAAAAACTGTTTTTT. The chain combines TRBV21-1 with TRBJ1-4. TRBV21-1 is deemed a pseudogene. CDR3 length equals 15 residues.

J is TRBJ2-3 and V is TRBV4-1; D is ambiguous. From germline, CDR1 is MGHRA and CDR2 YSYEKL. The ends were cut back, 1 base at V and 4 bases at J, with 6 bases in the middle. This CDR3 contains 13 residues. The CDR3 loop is CASSQVRADTQYF. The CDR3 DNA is TGCGCCAGCAGCCAAGTACGGGCAGATACGCAGTATTTT.

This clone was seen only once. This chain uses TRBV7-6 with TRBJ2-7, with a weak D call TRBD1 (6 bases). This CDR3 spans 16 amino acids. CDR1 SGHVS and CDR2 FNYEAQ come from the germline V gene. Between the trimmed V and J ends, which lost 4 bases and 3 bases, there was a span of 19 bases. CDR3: CASSSVDRSGNYEQYF. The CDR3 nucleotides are TGTGCCAGCAGCTCGGTAGACAGGTCAGGCAACTACGAGCAGTACTTC.

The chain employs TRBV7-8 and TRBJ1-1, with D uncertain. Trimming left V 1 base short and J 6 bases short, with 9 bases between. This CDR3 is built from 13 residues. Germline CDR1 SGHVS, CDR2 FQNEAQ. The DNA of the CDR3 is TGTGCCAGCAGCTTAGGGCAGGTTTCTGAAGCTTTCTTT. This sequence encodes CASSLGQVSEAFF.

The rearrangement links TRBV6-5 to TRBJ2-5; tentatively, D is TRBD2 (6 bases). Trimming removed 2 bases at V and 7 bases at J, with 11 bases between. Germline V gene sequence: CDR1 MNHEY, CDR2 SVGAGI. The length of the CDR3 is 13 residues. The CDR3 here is CASSYRKGGTQYF. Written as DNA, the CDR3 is TGTGCCAGCAGTTACAGAAAGGGAGGGACCCAGTACTTC.